The clone carrying this T cell receptor beta chain was seen more than once but under ten times. The sample belongs to a study of control samples from healthy donors and cancer patients. Libraries were prepared by immunoSEQ multiplex PCR; TCRdb keeps only in-frame clonotypes and omits some of them. The profile shows 120,000 or so clones, more than 75% of them singletons. Germline CDR1 is SGHNT and CDR2 is YYREEE (reference sequence). J was trimmed by 0 bases and V by 4 bases; bases with no gene match: 11. The CDR3 contains 18 residues. The V call is TRBV5-4, the J call TRBJ2-2, with 8 positions matching TRBD2. This TCR came from a woman aged 55-75 years with lung cancer. Input material: PBMCs. This CDR3 is CASSLSSGGYTNTGELFF. CDR3 in DNA: TGTGCCAGCAGCCTATCAAGCGGGGGTTATACGAACACCGGGGAGCTGTTTTTT.